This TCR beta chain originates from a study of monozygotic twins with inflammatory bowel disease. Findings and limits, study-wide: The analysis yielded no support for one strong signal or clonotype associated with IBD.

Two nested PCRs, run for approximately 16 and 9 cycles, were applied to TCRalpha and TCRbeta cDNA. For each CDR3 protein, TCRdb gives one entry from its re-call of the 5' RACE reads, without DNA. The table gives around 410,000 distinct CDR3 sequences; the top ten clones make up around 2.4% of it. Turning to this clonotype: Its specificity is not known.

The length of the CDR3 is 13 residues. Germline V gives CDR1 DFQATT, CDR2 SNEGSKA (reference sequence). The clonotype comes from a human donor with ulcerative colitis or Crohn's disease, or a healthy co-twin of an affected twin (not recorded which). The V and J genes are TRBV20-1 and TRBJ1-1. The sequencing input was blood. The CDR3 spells CSARVNRNTEAFF.